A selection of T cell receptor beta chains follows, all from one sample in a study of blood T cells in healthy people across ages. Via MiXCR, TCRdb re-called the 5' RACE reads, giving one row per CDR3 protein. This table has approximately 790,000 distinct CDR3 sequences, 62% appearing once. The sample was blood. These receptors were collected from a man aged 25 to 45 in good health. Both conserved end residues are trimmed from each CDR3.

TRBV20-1 SARPGGNEQY
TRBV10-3 AISRKDRNNEQF
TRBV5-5 ASTQERGYT
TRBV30 AWSRLVQETQY
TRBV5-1 ASSLVGGLGNQPQH
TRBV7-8 ASSLTGAPSSYEQY
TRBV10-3 AISAGDHSPLH
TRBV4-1 ASSQDWTSGAYNEQF
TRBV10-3 AISEPVRQGGQNEQF
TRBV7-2 ASSPYTYGTSGYTDTQY
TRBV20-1 SARTGAKTGELF
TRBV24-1 ATAELDGPPQETQY
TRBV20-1 SASAPGGQQGGTQY
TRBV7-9 ASRPTGTNTGELF
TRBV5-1 ASSLQAIQETQY
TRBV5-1 ASSLPLASYNEQF
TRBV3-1 ASSQDKDRGQETQY
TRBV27 ASSNRERTGAYEQY
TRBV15 ATSSLLPTSTDTQY
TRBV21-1 ASLARLQSTDTQY
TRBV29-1 SVGGNSYEQY
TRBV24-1 ATSDLTSGDELQY
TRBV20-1 SARTRLITDTQY
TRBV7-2 ASSIDPSQNDGYT
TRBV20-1 SAPLGASYEQY
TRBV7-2 ASSLVPGRDYEQY
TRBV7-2 ASSLRQGAVDNEQF
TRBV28 ASSVSPVRTGVYEQY
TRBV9 ASSDRTTDTQY
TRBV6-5 ASSYGQGYEKLF
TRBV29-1 SVEDRSVEKLF
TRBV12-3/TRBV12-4 ASSFTALYEQY
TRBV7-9 ASSLLEGNSYEQY
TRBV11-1 ASSDRDRDYEQF
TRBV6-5 ASQTSGGLYNEQF
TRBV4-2 ASSQDNRNYEQY